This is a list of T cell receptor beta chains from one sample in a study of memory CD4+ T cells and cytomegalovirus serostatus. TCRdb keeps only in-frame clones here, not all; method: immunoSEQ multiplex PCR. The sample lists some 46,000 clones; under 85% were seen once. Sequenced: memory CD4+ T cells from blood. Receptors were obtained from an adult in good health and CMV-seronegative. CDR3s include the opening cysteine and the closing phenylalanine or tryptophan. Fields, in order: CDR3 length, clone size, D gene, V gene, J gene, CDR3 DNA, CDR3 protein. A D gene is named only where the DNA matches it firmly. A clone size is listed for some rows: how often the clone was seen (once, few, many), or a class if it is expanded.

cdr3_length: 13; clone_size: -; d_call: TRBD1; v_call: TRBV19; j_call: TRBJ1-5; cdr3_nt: TGTGCCAGTATAGACAGGGAAGGACAGCCCCAGCATTTT; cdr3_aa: CASIDREGQPQHF
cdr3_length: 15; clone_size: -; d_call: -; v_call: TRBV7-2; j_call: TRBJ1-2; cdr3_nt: TGTGCCAGCAGCTTAGAAGCCACCACTAACTATGGCTACACCTTC; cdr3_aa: CASSLEATTNYGYTF
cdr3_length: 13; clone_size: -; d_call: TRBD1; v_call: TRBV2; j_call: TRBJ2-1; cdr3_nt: TGTGCCACACGGGACAGTGGCCGCAATGAGCAGTTCTTC; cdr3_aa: CATRDSGRNEQFF
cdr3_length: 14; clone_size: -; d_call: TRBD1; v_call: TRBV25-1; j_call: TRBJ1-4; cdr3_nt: TGTGCCAGCAGCGGGACAGGGGGAAATGAAAAACTGTTTTTT; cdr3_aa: CASSGTGGNEKLFF
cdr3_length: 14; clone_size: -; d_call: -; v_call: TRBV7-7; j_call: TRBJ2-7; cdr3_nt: TGTGCCAGCAGCTTAACACCCGGATCCTACGAGCAGTACTTC; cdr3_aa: CASSLTPGSYEQYF
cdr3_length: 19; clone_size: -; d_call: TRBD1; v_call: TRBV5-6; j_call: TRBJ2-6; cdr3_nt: TGTGCCAGCAGCTTGGACTTGACAGGGTCCTCTTCTGGGGCCAACGTCCTGACTTTC; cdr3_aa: CASSLDLTGSSSGANVLTF
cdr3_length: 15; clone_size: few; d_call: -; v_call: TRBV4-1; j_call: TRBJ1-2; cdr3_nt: TGCGCCAGCAGCCAAACTCAATCCGGGACAAACGGCTACACCTTC; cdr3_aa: CASSQTQSGTNGYTF
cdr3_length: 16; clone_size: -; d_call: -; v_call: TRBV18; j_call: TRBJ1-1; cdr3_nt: TGTGCCAGCTCACCCCAGGACAGTACCTGGAGCACTGAAGCTTTCTTT; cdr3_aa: CASSPQDSTWSTEAFF
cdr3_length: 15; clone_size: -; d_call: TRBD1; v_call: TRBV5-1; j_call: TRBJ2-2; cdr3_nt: TGCGCCAGCAGCTTGCGGACAGGGGGAAGCGGGGAGCTGTTTTTT; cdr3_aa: CASSLRTGGSGELFF
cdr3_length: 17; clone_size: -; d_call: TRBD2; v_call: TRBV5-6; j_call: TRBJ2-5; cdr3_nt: TGTGCCAGCAGCTTCGGATTGCGTAGCGGGGGGAAAGAGACCCAGTACTTC; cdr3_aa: CASSFGLRSGGKETQYF
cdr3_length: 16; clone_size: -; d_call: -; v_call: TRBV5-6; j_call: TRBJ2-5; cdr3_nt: TGTGCCAGCAGCTTGGAGGGGGGCGGGTCAGTAGAGACCCAGTACTTC; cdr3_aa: CASSLEGGGSVETQYF
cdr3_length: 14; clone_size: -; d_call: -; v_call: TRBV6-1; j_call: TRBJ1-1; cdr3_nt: TGTGCCAGCAGTGTACAGTCGGGGCACACTGAAGCTTTCTTT; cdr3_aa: CASSVQSGHTEAFF